These 21 T cell receptor beta chains originate from one sample sequenced in a study of control samples from healthy donors and cancer patients. Here immunoSEQ multiplex PCR was the method, and the copy in TCRdb shows in-frame clones only, minus some. The table includes roughly 150,000 clones, about 89% detected once. The sequenced sample was blood. These receptors originate from a man younger than 45 in good health.

This clone was seen more than once but under ten times. The V call is TRBV10-2, the J call TRBJ1-4, with D possibly being TRBD1 (6 bases). Trimming stripped 6 bases from V and 4 bases from J, with 12 bases between. The length of the CDR3 is 14 residues. Looked up from germline, CDR1 is WSHSY and CDR2 is SAAADI. CDR3 DNA: TGCGCCAGCAGACAGGGAACTTTTAATGAAAAACTGTTTTTT. Translation gives CASRQGTFNEKLFF.

CDR3: CASSQAGVGFGSPLHF. The CDR3 DNA reads as TGCGCCAGCAGCCAAGCTGGGGTGGGCTTTGGTTCACCCCTCCACTTT. This chain joins TRBV4-3 and TRBJ1-6; no clear D. Trimming took 1 base from V and 9 from J, leaving 16 bases between them. CDR3 length: 16 residues. Germline values: CDR1 LGHNA, CDR2 YSLEER.

V is TRBV6-5 and J is TRBJ1-2, with D maybe TRBD1 (6 bases). V lost 0 bases and J lost 13, with 21 bases in between. Germline V gene sequence: CDR1 MNHEY, CDR2 SVGAGI. CDR3 length: 15 residues. The CDR3 sequence is CASSYSPYRDNRCTF. The DNA for the CDR3 is TGTGCCAGCAGTTACTCCCCCTACAGGGATAATAGGTGCACCTTC.

J is TRBJ2-7 and V is TRBV7-9; the D is unclear. The germline CDR1 and CDR2 sequences are SEHNR and FQNEAQ (reference sequence). V gave up 2 bases and J gave up 5 bases, with 16 bases separating them. The CDR3 contains 15 residues. The CDR3 spells CASSLLTPLRNEQYF. CDR3 in DNA: TGTGCCAGCAGCTTATTAACCCCACTGCGGAACGAGCAGTACTTC.

The V call is TRBV3-1 (or the pseudogene TRBV3-2), the J call TRBJ2-1; TRBD1 matches at 9 bases. The CDR3 has 15 amino acids. J was trimmed by 3 bases and V by 5 bases; bases with no gene match: 5. CDR1 is LGHDT and CDR2 is YNNKEL in the germline V gene (reference sequence). In DNA form, the CDR3 reads TGTGCCAGCAGCTTACGGACAGGGGTCTACAATGAGCAGTTCTTC. Translating gives CASSLRTGVYNEQFF.

This clone was recorded a few times. J is TRBJ2-1 and V is TRBV11-2; 7 nucleotides line up with TRBD2. Germline CDR1 is SGHAT and CDR2 is FQNNGV. This CDR3 region has 16 residues. V was clipped by 5 bases and J by 8 bases; unmatched bases: 15. CDR3 sequence (DNA): TGTGCCAGCAGCCCCTTCCAGCGGGGCCGCTCCGATGAGCAGTTCTTC. Protein sequence: CASSPFQRGRSDEQFF.

The chain recombines TRBV13 with TRBJ2-7; 7 bases fit TRBD2. Germline CDR1 PRHDT, CDR2 FYEKMQ (reference sequence). V lost 8 bases to trimming and J lost 0 bases; unmatched junction nucleotides: 4. The CDR3 extends over 13 amino acids. CDR3 DNA: TGTGCCAGCGGGCTAGCGGACTCCTACGAGCAGTACTTC. It codes for CASGLADSYEQYF.

In its sample, this clone was seen a few times. The V gene is TRBV15, the J gene TRBJ2-1; a weak D match, TRBD1 (6 bases). V was shortened by 0 bases and J by 4 bases, with 16 bases between the two germline ends. Germline-derived CDR1 and CDR2 are LNHNV and YYDKDF (reference sequence). This CDR3 is built from 17 residues. CDR3 nucleotides: TGTGCCACCAGCAGAGACTTTGTGGACAGCAATTACAATGAGCAGTTCTTC. Translated, it gives CATSRDFVDSNYNEQFF.

With regard to this clone: The sample has other DNA sequences that encode this CDR3 too. The chain combines TRBV5-4 with TRBJ2-6; D gene uncertain. Trimming pared 0 bases from V and 1 base from J, leaving 2 bases between. Germline CDR1 SGHNT, CDR2 YYREEE (reference sequence). The CDR3 is 14 amino acids. The CDR3 reads CASSLDSGANVLTF. The CDR3 DNA follows: TGTGCCAGCAGCTTGGATTCTGGGGCCAACGTCCTGACTTTC.

CDR3 nucleotides: TGTGCCAGCAGCTTAATGACTAGCGGGGGTTACGAGCAGTACTTC. Its translation is CASSLMTSGGYEQYF. This chain connects TRBV5-4 to TRBJ2-7, with TRBD2 identical over 12 bases. In germline, CDR1 is SGHNT, CDR2 YYREEE (reference sequence). V gave up 2 bases and J gave up 4 bases; unmatched junction bases: 4. CDR3 length: 15 residues.

This chain joins TRBV5-1 and TRBJ2-1, with TRBD2 identical over 14 bases. The J segment lost 0 bases and the V segment lost 4 bases, leaving 24 bases of the junction unmatched. The CDR3 has 24 amino acids. Looked up from germline, CDR1 is SGHRS and CDR2 is YFSETQ. CDR3 residues: CASSKGPQSFGTSGRGVSYNEQFF. The CDR3 DNA sequence: TGCGCCAGCAGCAAGGGCCCCCAAAGCTTTGGGACTAGCGGGAGAGGGGTCTCCTACAATGAGCAGTTCTTC.

The chain has TRBV6-5 and TRBJ2-7, with D hard to call. The germline V gene has CDR1 MNHEY and CDR2 SVGAGI. CDR3 length equals 16 residues. With 2 bases removed from V and 0 bases from J, the gap between germline ends came to 14 bases. This CDR3 reads CASSYGPHPSSYEQYF. The CDR3, as DNA: TGTGCCAGCAGTTACGGCCCGCACCCGAGCTCCTACGAGCAGTACTTC.

V usage is TRBV7-2 and J usage is TRBJ2-2; D is undetermined. Germline V lookup: CDR1 SGHTA, CDR2 FQGNSA. This CDR3 spans 13 amino acids. The germline V and J ends were trimmed by 2 bases and 11 bases, with 12 bases remaining between them. The CDR3 region has the DNA TGTGCCAGCAGCTTAACAGCGAGATTCGAGCTGTTTTTT. Translation gives CASSLTARFELFF.

This clone was observed a single time. The J gene is TRBJ2-5, the V gene TRBV9; 13 nucleotides align to TRBD2. V shed 0 bases, J shed 4 bases, and the junction held 0 bases outside the gene matches. CDR3 size: 15 residues. Germline loops: CDR1 SGDLS, CDR2 YYNGEE. The CDR3 nucleotides read TGTGCCAGCAGCGTAGGACTAGCGGGAGGAGAGACCCAGTACTTC. Amino acids: CASSVGLAGGETQYF. Using reference TRBV9 and TRBJ2-5 for the parts outside the CDR3, the full variable domain is DSGVTQTPKHLITATGQRVTLRCSPRSGDLSVYWYQQSLDQGLQFLIQYYNGEERAKGNILERFSAQQFPDLHSELNLSSLELGDSALYFCASSVGLAGGETQYFGPGTRLLVL.

This clone was seen more than once but under ten times. The chain links TRBV28 to TRBJ2-7; possible D gene TRBD2, 6 bases. V lost 4 bases to trimming and J lost 3 bases, with 13 bases between them. Germline V CDR1 and CDR2: MDHEN, SYDVKM. The length of the CDR3 is 14 residues. Written as DNA, the CDR3 is TGTGCCAGCAGTTCCGCGGGACTGATCTACGAGCAGTACTTC. This gives the protein CASSSAGLIYEQYF.

The rearrangement joins TRBV6-1 to TRBJ1-2; D gene unclear. Germline CDR1 MNHNS, CDR2 SASEGT. The germline V and J ends were trimmed by 2 bases and 4 bases, with 8 bases remaining between them. This CDR3 has 13 residues. The CDR3 loop reads CASSESEGYGYTF. CDR3 nucleotide sequence: TGTGCCAGCAGTGAATCGGAAGGCTATGGCTACACCTTC.

The chain recombines TRBV11-1 with TRBJ2-1; no reliable D call. Trimming shortened V by 6 bases and J by 0 bases, and 9 bases separated the two germline ends. The CDR3 is made up of 14 amino acids. Germline CDR1 SGHAT, CDR2 FQDESV (reference sequence). Here the CDR3 reads CASSPAVSYNEQFF. In DNA form, the CDR3 reads TGTGCCAGCAGTCCCGCGGTCTCCTACAATGAGCAGTTCTTC.

The chain uses TRBV5-8 and TRBJ2-7; 9 bases are a match to TRBD1. Germline assignment: CDR1 SGHTS and CDR2 YDEGEE. This CDR3 contains 13 residues. The ends lost 4 bases at V and 9 bases at J; junction bases unmatched: 8. The CDR3 nucleotides read TGTGCCAGCAGCATACGGGACAGGGCAGTGCAGTACTTC. As protein: CASSIRDRAVQYF.

The genes are TRBV27 and TRBJ2-1; 10 nucleotides line up with TRBD2. Germline V CDR1 and CDR2: MNHEY, SMNVEV (reference sequence). The J segment lost 4 bases and the V segment lost 4 bases, leaving 10 bases of the junction unmatched. This CDR3 has 17 residues. CDR3 sequence: CASSWGAGGPLYNEQFF. Written as DNA, the CDR3 is TGTGCCAGCAGTTGGGGAGCGGGAGGGCCATTATACAATGAGCAGTTCTTC.

The chain carries TRBV30 and TRBJ2-7, with a tentative D call TRBD2 (5 bases). Trimming removed 2 bases at V and 4 bases at J, with 12 bases between. Germline V CDR1 and CDR2: GTSNPN, SVGIG (reference sequence). The CDR3 runs to 13 residues. DNA of the CDR3: TGTGCCTGGAGTAGCGGCCCGAATTACGAGCAGTACTTC. Its protein is CAWSSGPNYEQYF.

The V call is TRBV7-2, the J call TRBJ2-3; 9 positions match TRBD2. The germline V gene has CDR1 SGHTA and CDR2 FQGNSA. The CDR3 length is 18 residues. With 1 base clipped from V and 0 bases from J, the junction kept 8 bases outside the gene matches. DNA of the CDR3: TGTGCCAGCAGCTTAGGAGCGGGGGGATGGTTGAGCACAGATACGCAGTATTTT. Amino acids: CASSLGAGGWLSTDTQYF.